Described below is a single T cell receptor beta chain sequence and its context. The record originates from a study of shared T cell receptors in the human thymus. TCRdb's copy holds only in-frame clones and misses some; the assay was immunoSEQ multiplex PCR. There are about 660,000 clones in the sample; 88% occur only once, and 0.01% lies in the top ten. These data were also reused for a study on human thymus T cells. That work states: The donors were infants in Finland with congenital heart defects, otherwise immunologically healthy. Corrective heart surgery yielded the resections from which the thymus tissue came. Within thymic and blood repertoires, V and J gene usage appeared to be biased.

The clonotype was recovered from a boy less than two years old with a congenital heart defect. The sample consisted of thymocytes.

CDR3 nucleotide sequence: TGCGCCAGCAGCCAAGATTTGGGGACAGGGGATCAGCCCCAGCATTTT. This codes for CASSQDLGTGDQPQHF. The rearrangement joins TRBV4-1 to TRBJ1-5; TRBD1 matches 10 bases. Trimming cost V 0 bases and J 5 bases; bases outside gene matches: 4. Germline-derived CDR1 and CDR2 are MGHRA and YSYEKL. The CDR3 has 16 amino acids.